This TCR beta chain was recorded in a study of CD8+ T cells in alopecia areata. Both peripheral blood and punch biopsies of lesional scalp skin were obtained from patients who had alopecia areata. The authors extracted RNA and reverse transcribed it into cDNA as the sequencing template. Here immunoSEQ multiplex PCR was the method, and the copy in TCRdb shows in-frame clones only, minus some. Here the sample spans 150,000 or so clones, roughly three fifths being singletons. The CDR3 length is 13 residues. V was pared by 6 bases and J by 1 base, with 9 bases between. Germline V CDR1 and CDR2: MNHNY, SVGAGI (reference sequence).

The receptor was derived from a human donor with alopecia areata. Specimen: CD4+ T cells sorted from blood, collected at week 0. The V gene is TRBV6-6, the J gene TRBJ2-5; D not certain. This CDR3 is CASSRGFQETQYF. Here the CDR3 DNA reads TGTGCCAGCAGCCGCGGTTTCCAAGAGACCCAGTACTTC.